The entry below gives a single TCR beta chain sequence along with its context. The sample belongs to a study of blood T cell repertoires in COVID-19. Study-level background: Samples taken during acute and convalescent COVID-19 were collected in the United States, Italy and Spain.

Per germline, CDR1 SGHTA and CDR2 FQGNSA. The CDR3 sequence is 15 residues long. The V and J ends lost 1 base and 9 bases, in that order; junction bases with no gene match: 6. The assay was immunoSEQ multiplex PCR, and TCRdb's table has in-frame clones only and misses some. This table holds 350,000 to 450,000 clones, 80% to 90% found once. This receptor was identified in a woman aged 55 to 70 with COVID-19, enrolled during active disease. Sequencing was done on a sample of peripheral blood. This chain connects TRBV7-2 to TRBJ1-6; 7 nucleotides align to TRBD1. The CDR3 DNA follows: TGTGCCAGCAGCTTAGAGGACAGGCCCTCTTCACCCCTCCACTTT. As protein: CASSLEDRPSSPLHF.